This is a list of T cell receptor beta chains from one sample in a study of response to subunit inactivated influenza vaccine. From the RT-PCR reads, TCRdb called clonotypes with MiXCR, one entry per CDR3 protein. The table shows about 540,000 distinct CDR3 sequences, with around a quarter occurring only once. Another study also made use of these data, one on T cells expressing NK-cell markers.

The sequenced sample was CD4+ T cells sorted from PBMCs, obtained roughly 12 days after vaccination. These receptor sequences come from a middle-aged man who received an inactivated influenza vaccine. CDR3s include the opening cysteine and the closing phenylalanine or tryptophan.

J	V	CDR3
TRBJ1-1	TRBV5-6	CASSLSVRTGGTNTEAFF
TRBJ2-1	TRBV5-1	CASSLNTRDYGYNEQFF
TRBJ1-1	TRBV18	CASSPPSQGALGTEAFF
TRBJ1-1	TRBV20-1	CSASGSGKGNTEAFF
TRBJ2-3	TRBV30	CAWTTGTSGIGTDTQYF
TRBJ2-5	TRBV24-1	CATQDRRETQYF
TRBJ2-2	TRBV7-2	CASSPGLAVSGGELFF
TRBJ2-7	TRBV28	CASSLGGADEQYF
TRBJ1-6	TRBV20-1	CSARGEGSYNSPLHF
TRBJ1-6	TRBV7-9	CASRGRVGSPLHF
TRBJ2-2	TRBV4-1	CASSQQRGNTGELFF
TRBJ1-6	TRBV9	CASSVARNSPLHF
TRBJ2-1	TRBV9	CASSSPEVTSGSYNEQFF
TRBJ2-5	TRBV7-9	CASSFRSGGELQETQYF
TRBJ2-7	TRBV10-3	CAISESRGGGEQYF
TRBJ2-3	TRBV3-1	CASSQDPGFTDTQYF
TRBJ1-3	TRBV7-2	CASSLVAIGNTIYF
TRBJ2-5	TRBV5-1	CASSLAGRVETQYF
TRBJ2-1	TRBV25-1	CASSPPGLASYNEQFF
TRBJ2-2	TRBV28	CASSLDRARSTGELFF
TRBJ2-1	TRBV12-3/TRBV12-4	CASSADRATYNEQFF
TRBJ1-5	TRBV12-2	CAPIRGANNQPQHF
TRBJ2-1	TRBV20-1	CSARLAGGVKNEQFF
TRBJ2-1	TRBV20-1	CSARGDSGSSYNEQFF
TRBJ2-3	TRBV25-1	CASSAKWTGADTQYF
TRBJ2-3	TRBV7-2	CASSPRGAGVTDTQYF
TRBJ2-5	TRBV15	CATSRDRGKETQYF
TRBJ2-1	TRBV27	CASSFGRAFYNEQFF
TRBJ2-3	TRBV7-2	CASSIIAGGTDTQYF
TRBJ1-2	TRBV10-3	CAISESAGYGYTF
TRBJ2-5	TRBV10-3	CAISEQGSQETQYF
TRBJ2-1	TRBV28	CASSLLQYGEQFF
TRBJ2-7	TRBV6-2/TRBV6-3	CATEERGSPSYEQYF